This record concerns one T cell receptor beta chain sequence. Generated by immunoSEQ multiplex PCR, the TCRdb table keeps only in-frame clones and is missing some. The data show approximately 99,000 clones, approximately 96% seen once. These data belong to a study of technical replicates of blood from four donors. The germline V gene encodes CDR1 MNHNS and CDR2 SASEGT. This CDR3 is 13 amino acids long. Trimming cost V 5 bases and J 8 bases, with 13 bases left between them. The source is a human donor in good health. The rearrangement links TRBV6-1 to TRBJ1-3; no reliable D call. Sequences were obtained from T cells isolated from PBMCs. In DNA form, the CDR3 reads TGTGCCAGCAGTCGGGAAGGGCTGGACACCATATATTTT. It is translated as CASSREGLDTIYF.